This T cell receptor (beta chain) appears in the sequencing data of a study of T cells in Graves' hyperthyroidism and ophthalmopathy. This CDR3 comprises 17 residues. V was clipped by 2 bases and J by 0 bases, with 15 bases between them. Germline V gene lookup returns CDR1 MGHRA and CDR2 YSYEKL. TCR beta CDR3 regions were amplified from RNA transcripts. RT-PCR in the first round (using the HTBI primer set) targeted the TCR CDR3. TCRdb redid the calling of the multiplex PCR reads with MiXCR, one entry per CDR3 protein. The sample carries around 600,000 distinct CDR3 sequences, about a sixth recorded once. Across 18 months, stable Graves' hyperthyroidism was marked by no progression to ophthalmopathy. The study excluded patients with uncontrolled infection, other autoimmune disease, pregnancy or lactation.

The sequence derives from a young woman with Graves' hyperthyroidism. Sequencing input: blood. The chain uses TRBV4-1 and TRBJ2-3; D is undetermined. CDR3 sequence (DNA): TGCGCCAGCAGCCAACCCTTGTTACGTTCTAGCACAGATACGCAGTATTTT. It encodes CASSQPLLRSSTDTQYF.